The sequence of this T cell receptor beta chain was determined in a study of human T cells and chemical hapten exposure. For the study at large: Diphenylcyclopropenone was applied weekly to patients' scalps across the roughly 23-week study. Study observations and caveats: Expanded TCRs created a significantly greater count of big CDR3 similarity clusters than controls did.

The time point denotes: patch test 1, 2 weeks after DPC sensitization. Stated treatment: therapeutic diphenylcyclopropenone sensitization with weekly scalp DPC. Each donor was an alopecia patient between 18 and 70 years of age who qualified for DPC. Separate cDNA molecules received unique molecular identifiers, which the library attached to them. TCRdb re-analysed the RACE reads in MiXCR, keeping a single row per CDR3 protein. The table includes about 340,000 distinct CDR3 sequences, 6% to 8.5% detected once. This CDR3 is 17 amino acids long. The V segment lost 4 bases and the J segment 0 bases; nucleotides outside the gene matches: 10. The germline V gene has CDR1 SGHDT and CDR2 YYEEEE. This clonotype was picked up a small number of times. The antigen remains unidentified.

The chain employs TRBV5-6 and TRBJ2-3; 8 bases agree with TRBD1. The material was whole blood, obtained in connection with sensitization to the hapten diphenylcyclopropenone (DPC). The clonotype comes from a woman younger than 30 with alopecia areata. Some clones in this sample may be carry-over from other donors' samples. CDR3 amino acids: CASSMIARDRSTDTQYF. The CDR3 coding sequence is TGTGCCAGCAGCATGATAGCCCGGGACAGGAGCACAGATACGCAGTATTTT.